The following is a T cell receptor beta chain sequence with its context. What it recognizes is unknown. The data are from a study of shared clonotypes between healthy human individuals. The overall study: Each donor contributed plates that comprised three CD4 naive, three CD4 memory, two CD8 naive and one CD8 memory.

Whole-study findings and limits: Shared clonotypes: 4.5% to 6.5% naive CD4, about 3.5% naive CD8, over 2% memory CD4, 0.4% to 0.5% memory CD8.

The CDR3 loop spans 14 amino acids. Trimming pared 6 bases from V and 4 bases from J, leaving 18 bases between. Per the germline V gene, CDR1 is SQVTM and CDR2 is ANQGSEA. The assay was carried out at the deep level. Every subset's genomic DNA went evenly onto several immunoSEQ plates. Sequenced by immunoSEQ multiplex PCR; TCRdb stores in-frame clones only, minus some. The repertoire holds some 1.5 million clones, with roughly 96% as singletons. The sample taken for sequencing was naive CD4+ T cells sorted from blood. The subset: CD45RA+ positively selected. This clonotype was obtained from a young man in good health. The chain employs TRBV29-1 and TRBJ1-1, with D possibly matching TRBD1 (6 bases). The CDR3 DNA is TGCAGCGTCGGAAACAGGGCCCGGATCACTGAAGCTTTCTTT. Protein sequence: CSVGNRARITEAFF. The variable domain in full, with the rest retrieved from reference TRBV29-1 and TRBJ1-1, is SAVISQKPSRDICQRGTSLTIQCQVDSQVTMMFWYRQQPGQSLTLIATANQGSEATYESGFVIDKFPISRPNLTFSTLTVSNMSPEDSSIYLCSVGNRARITEAFFGQGTRLTVV.